In this sample, the clone carrying this TCR beta chain is medium-sized. The antigen remains undetermined. General study findings and limits: Tumor memory CD4+ T cell TCR gene usage clustered with blood and lymph node memory CD4+ cells and lymph node naive CD4+ cells. Greatest tumor Treg TCR overlap was with tumor naive CD4+ cells.

CDR1 is DFQATT and CDR2 is SNEGSKA in the germline V gene (reference sequence). This CDR3 has 14 residues. V dropped 3 bases and J dropped 1 base, with 9 bases sitting between them. Semi-nested PCR with Nested Universal Primer A followed constant-region reverse priming of full-length variable regions. TCRdb re-derived calls from the 5' RACE reads in MiXCR, one entry per CDR3 protein. The data contain some 64,000 distinct CDR3 sequences, approximately 23% of them singletons. Memory CD4+ T cells were sorted as CD4+CD45RO+CD25- cells. The sample comprised memory CD4+ T cells sorted from a lymph node. Indicated subset: memory CD4+ T cells, CD4+CD45RO+CD25-. This chain uses TRBV20-1 with TRBJ2-2; TRBD1 or TRBD2 may be the D gene (6 bases each). This clonotype was obtained from a female donor with breast cancer. The CDR3 coding sequence is TGCAGTGCTAGGAAGGGGGGGAACACCGGGGAGCTGTTTTTT. Its protein is CSARKGGNTGELFF.